Presented here are 2 T cell receptor beta chains from one specimen sequenced in a study of shared clonotypes between healthy human individuals. The repertoire was sequenced with immunoSEQ multiplex PCR; TCRdb's copy has only in-frame clones and lacks some. Here the sample spans around 2.5 million clones, 80% to 95% being singletons. What was sequenced was naive CD4+ T cells from PBMCs. Subset defined: CD45RA+ positively selected. The source is a man aged 18 to 30 in good health. Some clones in this sample may be carry-over from other donors' samples.

This rearrangement joins TRBV18 to TRBJ1-1, with D tentatively TRBD1 (6 bases). Germline V gene lookup returns CDR1 KGHSH and CDR2 LQKENI. V was trimmed by 4 bases and J by 3 bases, leaving 18 bases between them. The length of the CDR3 is 16 residues. DNA of the CDR3: TGTGCCAGCTCACTTGTACCTCAAGGACAGTACACTGAAGCTTTCTTT. This codes for CASSLVPQGQYTEAFF.

The chain carries TRBV7-9 and TRBJ1-1, with D uncertain. The CDR3 contains 12 residues. V was clipped by 4 bases and J by 5 bases, with 8 bases between them. Germline CDR1 and CDR2: SEHNR and FQNEAQ (reference sequence). CDR3 region: CASSSVGTEAFF. CDR3 nucleotide sequence: TGTGCCAGCAGCTCGGTTGGGACTGAAGCTTTCTTT.